A selection of T cell receptor beta chains follows, all from one sample in a study of cytomegalovirus exposure and HLA in healthy donors. This table comes from immunoSEQ multiplex PCR, and its TCRdb copy is limited to in-frame clones, with some not included. The table shows under 75,000 clones, with just over 85% occurring only once. The sample was PBMCs. The receptors shown here come from a young woman in good health and CMV-seronegative. Each CDR3 is given with its conserved first and last residue. D genes are given only for firm matches. Some rows have no size entry. The others give once, few or many, or a class for an expanded clone.

V gene	J gene	clone size	D gene	CDR3 DNA	CDR3 protein
TRBV7-9	TRBJ2-5	-	-	TGTGCCAGCAGCTATGGAGTGGAGAGTTGGTACCAAGAGACCCAGTACTTC	CASSYGVESWYQETQYF
TRBV5-4	TRBJ1-2	-	-	TGTGCCAGCAGCTTGGGCGGGGTGAGCTATGGCTACACCTTC	CASSLGGVSYGYTF
TRBV19	TRBJ1-5	-	-	TGTGCCAGTAGTATAGATGGGGGCCCAAGGGGGCCCCAGCATTTT	CASSIDGGPRGPQHF
TRBV18	TRBJ1-4	once	TRBD1	TGTGCCAGCTCACCAGCGGGGACAGGGCTAGGAAAGGAAAAACTGTTTTTT	CASSPAGTGLGKEKLFF
TRBV7-2	TRBJ2-7	-	-	TGTGCCAGCACCAAGGACTACCGCTCCTACGAGCAGTACTTC	CASTKDYRSYEQYF
TRBV11-2	TRBJ1-1	-	-	TGTGCCAGCAGCCCCTTATCCCACAGGACTGAAGCTTTCTTT	CASSPLSHRTEAFF
TRBV6-1	TRBJ2-1	-	TRBD2	TGTGCCAGCAGTGAACAGAGCGGGAGGGTCCCTTTTTACAATGAGCAGTTCTTC	CASSEQSGRVPFYNEQFF
TRBV6-5	TRBJ1-1	few	-	TGTGCCAGCAGTTGGGGAGGGGCCGGTGAAGCTTTCTTT	CASSWGGAGEAFF
TRBV6-4	TRBJ2-3	-	TRBD1	TGTGCCAGCAGTGCTCGACAGGGGGGTGCAGATACGCAGTATTTT	CASSARQGGADTQYF
TRBV28	TRBJ1-4	-	TRBD1	TGTGCCAGCAGTTTAGCCGGGACAGGGGGTGAAAAACTGTTTTTT	CASSLAGTGGEKLFF
TRBV5-6	TRBJ2-7	-	-	TGTGCCAGCAGCTTGGGGCGGTTTGACGAGCAGTACTTC	CASSLGRFDEQYF
TRBV5-1	TRBJ2-7	-	TRBD2	TGCGCCAGCAGCACCTTAGCGGGAGAGTCCTACGAGCAGTACTTC	CASSTLAGESYEQYF
TRBV7-2	TRBJ2-3	-	TRBD2	TGTGCCAGCAGCCGCCGCGCGGCTAGCGGGAGCACAGATACGCAGTATTTT	CASSRRAASGSTDTQYF
TRBV6-5	TRBJ1-1	once	-	TGTGCCAGCAGGCCAGGGTTCATGAACACTGAAGCTTTCTTT	CASRPGFMNTEAFF
TRBV19	TRBJ1-2	-	TRBD1	TGTGCCAGTTGGGACAGGGCGTCCCGGGTCTATGGCTACACCTTC	CASWDRASRVYGYTF
TRBV2	TRBJ2-2	-	-	TGTGCCACCGAGGATGGCCGGTTCACCGGGGAGCTGTTTTTT	CATEDGRFTGELFF
TRBV7-2	TRBJ1-5	-	-	TGTGCCAGCAGCAGTCACACAGGGTGGAATCAGCCCCAGCATTTT	CASSSHTGWNQPQHF
TRBV13	TRBJ2-7	-	TRBD2	TGTGCCAGCAGCCTCTGGACTAGTGGTGACTCCGAGCAGTACTTC	CASSLWTSGDSEQYF
TRBV19	TRBJ2-5	-	-	TGTGCCAGTAGTGGGGGACTTGCTGGAGAGACCCAGTACTTC	CASSGGLAGETQYF
TRBV11-2	TRBJ1-2	-	-	TGTGCCAGCAGCTTAGTGGCGGGCTACTATGGCTACACCTTC	CASSLVAGYYGYTF
TRBV28	TRBJ2-1	-	TRBD1	TGTGCCAGCAGTTTGAGTAGGGGGCTAACCCTCTACAATGAGCAGTTCTTC	CASSLSRGLTLYNEQFF
TRBV19	TRBJ1-1	-	-	TGTGCCAGTAGTACCTCGGGAGGGACTGAAGCTTTCTTT	CASSTSGGTEAFF
TRBV7-6	TRBJ2-7	-	TRBD2	TGTGCCAGCAGCTTAAGGGGACTAGCGGGAGGCGAGCAGTACTTC	CASSLRGLAGGEQYF
TRBV18	TRBJ1-5	-	TRBD1	TGTGCCAGCTCCCGCGGACAGGGGGACCCTAATCAGCCCCAGCATTTT	CASSRGQGDPNQPQHF
TRBV7-6	TRBJ2-2	-	TRBD1	TGTGCCAGCAGCCTAGGACAGGGTACGAACACCGGGGAGCTGTTTTTT	CASSLGQGTNTGELFF
TRBV18	TRBJ2-5	-	TRBD2	TGTGCCAGCTCACGGGACCGGGAGGGAGGGACCCAGTACTTC	CASSRDREGGTQYF
TRBV2	TRBJ2-2	-	-	TGTGCCAGCAGTGACAGGTCAGGGGAGCTGTTTTTT	CASSDRSGELFF
TRBV11-2	TRBJ1-1	-	TRBD1	TGTGCCAGCAACAGACAGGGAAACACTGAAGCTTTCTTT	CASNRQGNTEAFF
TRBV6-5	TRBJ2-7	-	TRBD2	TGTGCCAGCAGTTACCAAGGTAGCGGGATCTCTTACGAGCAGTACTTC	CASSYQGSGISYEQYF
TRBV18	TRBJ1-1	-	TRBD1	TGTGCCAGCTCACCGAGGGGACAGCTTACGGGGATGAACACTGAAGCTTTCTTT	CASSPRGQLTGMNTEAFF
TRBV6-1	TRBJ2-3	-	TRBD2	TGTGCCAGCAGTGTGACTAGCGGGAGGCCAGATACGCAGTATTTT	CASSVTSGRPDTQYF
TRBV7-2	TRBJ2-1	-	TRBD2	TGTGCCAGCAGCCAGACTAGCGGGGAGTACAATGAGCAGTTCTTC	CASSQTSGEYNEQFF
TRBV2	TRBJ1-2	-	TRBD1	TGTGCCAGCAGTGAATCTCACAGGGGGAGCCATTATGGCTACACCTTC	CASSESHRGSHYGYTF
TRBV6-6	TRBJ1-2	-	TRBD1	TGTGCCAGCAGTTACAGGGCAGGGGGAAAGATTGGCTACACCTTC	CASSYRAGGKIGYTF
TRBV6-1	TRBJ2-2	-	-	TGTGCCAGCAGTGAAAGGTCCATGACTCACGCGAAGACCGGGGAGCTGTTTTTT	CASSERSMTHAKTGELFF
TRBV7-3	TRBJ2-3	-	-	TGTGCCAGCAGCTCCGGGTCCAGGGGCGCTACAGATACGCAGTATTTT	CASSSGSRGATDTQYF
TRBV19	TRBJ1-5	-	-	TGTGCCAGTAGTCCGCTGACAGGTAGCAATCAGCCCCAGCATTTT	CASSPLTGSNQPQHF
TRBV9	TRBJ1-2	-	TRBD1	TGTGCCAGCAGCGGCCAGATCGGGACAGCTAACTATGGCTACACCTTC	CASSGQIGTANYGYTF
TRBV7-6	TRBJ2-7	-	TRBD2	TGTGCCAGCAGCTTAGGAGCTAGCGGCTCCTACGAGCAGTACTTC	CASSLGASGSYEQYF
TRBV6-5	TRBJ1-3	few	-	TGTGCCAGCAGTTACTCCCGGTACTCTGGAAACACCATATATTTT	CASSYSRYSGNTIYF
TRBV2	TRBJ1-5	few	TRBD1	TGTGCCAGCAGTGATTTTGGACAGGGAGAGCCCCAGCATTTT	CASSDFGQGEPQHF
TRBV6-1	TRBJ2-3	-	TRBD2	TGTGCCAGCAGGGGACTAGAAACAGATACGCAGTATTTT	CASRGLETDTQYF
TRBV7-9	TRBJ2-1	-	TRBD2	TGTGCCAGCAGCTTAGGGAGACTAGCACGTGATGAGCAGTTCTTC	CASSLGRLARDEQFF
TRBV6-4	TRBJ2-3	-	-	TGTGCCAGCAGTGACCGGGGGGCTAGCACAGATACGCAGTATTTT	CASSDRGASTDTQYF
TRBV7-8	TRBJ2-5	-	-	TGTGCCAGCAGCGGAGCGACAGGAGAGACCCAGTACTTC	CASSGATGETQYF
TRBV28	TRBJ2-3	-	TRBD1	TGTGCCAGCAGAAGACAGGGGTCAGATACGCAGTATTTT	CASRRQGSDTQYF
TRBV7-9	TRBJ2-3	-	-	TGTGCCAGCAGCATCATTACAGATACGCAGTATTTT	CASSIITDTQYF
TRBV5-1	TRBJ2-3	-	-	TGCGCCAGCAGCTTGGACAGAACAGATACGCAGTATTTT	CASSLDRTDTQYF
TRBV5-4	TRBJ2-7	few	TRBD1	TGTGCCAGCAGCCGAGGTGGGACAGGGGGAATAGACGAGCAGTACTTC	CASSRGGTGGIDEQYF
TRBV5-1	TRBJ2-2	-	-	TGCGCCAGCAGCTTGGAGGGGGTCAACACCGGGGAGCTGTTTTTT	CASSLEGVNTGELFF
TRBV30	TRBJ1-1	-	-	TGTGCCTGGGGTGTGGGGGGAAACACTGAAGCTTTCTTT	CAWGVGGNTEAFF
TRBV2	TRBJ2-7	once	-	TGTGCCAGCAGGGGTAGCAGGGGCCACGAGCAGTACTTC	CASRGSRGHEQYF
TRBV5-1	TRBJ1-5	-	-	TGCGCCAGCAGCTACACGGGAGTCCAGCCCCAGCATTTT	CASSYTGVQPQHF
TRBV10-2	TRBJ2-7	once	TRBD2	TGCGCCAGCAGTCCCGCCGGGACTAGCGGGGACTACGAGCAGTACTTC	CASSPAGTSGDYEQYF
TRBV4-3	TRBJ2-7	-	TRBD2	TGCGCCAGCAGCCAAGATCTTAAAGCGGGAGCGTTCTCCTACGAGCAGTACTTC	CASSQDLKAGAFSYEQYF